This T cell receptor beta chain stems from a study of T-cell reconstitution after alpha-beta-depleted transplantation in children. V shed 6 bases and J shed 0 bases, with 12 bases lying between them. CDR3 length: 14 residues. Researchers prepared the TCRbeta library using unique molecular identifiers, the study reports. TCRdb re-derived calls from the PCR reads in MiXCR, one entry per CDR3 protein. The sample contains more than 200,000 distinct CDR3 sequences, 20% to 30% of which appear only once. The TCR originated in a female patient aged 2-10 years who had a stem cell transplant for congenital amegakaryocytic thrombocytopenia, so the T cells may come from the graft donor. Source: PBMCs, mostly from graft donor cells, taken 360 days after TCRalphabeta/CD19-depleted stem cell transplant. The gene calls are TRBV12-3 or TRBV12-4 and TRBJ2-7; D is ambiguous. CDR3 loop: CASRPGLSSYEQYF. The CDR3 DNA reads as TGTGCCAGCAGGCCCGGATTAAGCTCCTACGAGCAGTACTTC.